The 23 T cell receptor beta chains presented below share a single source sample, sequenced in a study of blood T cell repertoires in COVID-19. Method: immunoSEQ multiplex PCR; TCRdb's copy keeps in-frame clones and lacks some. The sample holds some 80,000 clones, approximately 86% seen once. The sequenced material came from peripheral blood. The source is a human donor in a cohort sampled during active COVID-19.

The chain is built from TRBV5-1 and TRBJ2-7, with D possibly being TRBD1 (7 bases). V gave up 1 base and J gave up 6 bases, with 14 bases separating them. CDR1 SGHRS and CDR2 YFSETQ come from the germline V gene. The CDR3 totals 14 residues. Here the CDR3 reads CASSLRQGGVEQYF. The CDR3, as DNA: TGCGCCAGCAGCTTGAGACAGGGAGGAGTCGAGCAGTACTTC.

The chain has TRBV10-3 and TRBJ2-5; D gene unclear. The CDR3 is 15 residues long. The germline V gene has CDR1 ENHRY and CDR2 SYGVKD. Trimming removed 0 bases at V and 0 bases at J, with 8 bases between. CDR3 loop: CAISESVRYQETQYF. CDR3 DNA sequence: TGTGCCATCAGTGAGTCTGTGAGGTACCAAGAGACCCAGTACTTC.

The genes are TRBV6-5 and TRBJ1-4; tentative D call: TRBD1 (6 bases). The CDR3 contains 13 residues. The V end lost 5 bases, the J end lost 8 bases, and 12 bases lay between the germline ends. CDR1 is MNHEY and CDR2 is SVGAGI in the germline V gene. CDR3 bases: TGTGCCAGCAGTAAAAGGGGGGGGGAAAAACTGTTTTTT. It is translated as CASSKRGGEKLFF.

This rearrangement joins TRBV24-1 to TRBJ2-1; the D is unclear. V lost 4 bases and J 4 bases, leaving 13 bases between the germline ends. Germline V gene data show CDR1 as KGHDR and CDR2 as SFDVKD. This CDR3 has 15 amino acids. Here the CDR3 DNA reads TGTGCCACCAGTGACGGAGACCTAGATTACAATGAGCAGTTCTTC. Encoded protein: CATSDGDLDYNEQFF.

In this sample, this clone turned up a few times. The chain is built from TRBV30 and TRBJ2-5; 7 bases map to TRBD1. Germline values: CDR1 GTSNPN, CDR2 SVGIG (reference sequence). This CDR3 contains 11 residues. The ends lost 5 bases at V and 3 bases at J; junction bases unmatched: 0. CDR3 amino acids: CAWDREETQYF. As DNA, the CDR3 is TGTGCCTGGGACAGGGAAGAGACCCAGTACTTC.

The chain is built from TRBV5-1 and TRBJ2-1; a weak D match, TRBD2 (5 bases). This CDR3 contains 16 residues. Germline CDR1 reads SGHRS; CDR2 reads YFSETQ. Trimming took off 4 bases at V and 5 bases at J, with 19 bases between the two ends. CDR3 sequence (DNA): TGCGCCAGCAGCGAGCTTCCCCTAGCAGGAAACAATGAGCAGTTCTTC. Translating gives CASSELPLAGNNEQFF.

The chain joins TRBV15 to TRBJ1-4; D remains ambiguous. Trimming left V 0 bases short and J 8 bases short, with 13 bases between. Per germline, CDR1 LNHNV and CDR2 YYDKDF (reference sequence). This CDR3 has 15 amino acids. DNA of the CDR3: TGTGCCACCAGCAGAGATGGGCGGGATAACGAAAAACTGTTTTTT. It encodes CATSRDGRDNEKLFF.

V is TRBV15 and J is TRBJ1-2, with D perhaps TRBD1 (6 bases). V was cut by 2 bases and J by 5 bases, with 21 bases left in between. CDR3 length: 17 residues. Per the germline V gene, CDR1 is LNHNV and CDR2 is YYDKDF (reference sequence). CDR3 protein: CATSRRPGEGVKYGYTF. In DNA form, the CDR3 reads TGTGCCACCAGCAGACGCCCGGGCGAGGGGGTTAAATATGGCTACACCTTC.

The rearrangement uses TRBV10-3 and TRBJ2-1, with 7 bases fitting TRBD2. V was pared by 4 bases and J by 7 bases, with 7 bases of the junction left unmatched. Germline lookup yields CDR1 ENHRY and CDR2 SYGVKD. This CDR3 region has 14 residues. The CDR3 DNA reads TGTGCCATCAGTGTAGAGCGGGGCATTAATGAGCAGTTCTTC. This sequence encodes CAISVERGINEQFF.

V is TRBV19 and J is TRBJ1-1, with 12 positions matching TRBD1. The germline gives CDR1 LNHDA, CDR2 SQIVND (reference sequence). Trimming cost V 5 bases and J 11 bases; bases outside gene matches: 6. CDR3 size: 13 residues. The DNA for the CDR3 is TGTGCCAGTAGTCTTCCGGGACAGGGGGCTGCTTTCTTT. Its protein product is CASSLPGQGAAFF.

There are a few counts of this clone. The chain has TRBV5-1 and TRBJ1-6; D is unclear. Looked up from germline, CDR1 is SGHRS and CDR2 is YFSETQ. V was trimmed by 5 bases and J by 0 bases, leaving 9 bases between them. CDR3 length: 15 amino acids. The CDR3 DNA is TGCGCCAGCAGTTACACCCTCTCCTATAATTCACCCCTCCACTTT. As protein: CASSYTLSYNSPLHF.

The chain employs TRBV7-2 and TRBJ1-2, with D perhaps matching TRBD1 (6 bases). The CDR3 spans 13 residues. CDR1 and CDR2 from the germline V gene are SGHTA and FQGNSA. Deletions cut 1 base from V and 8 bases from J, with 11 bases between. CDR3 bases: TGTGCCAGCAGCTTAGATCAGGGGATCGGCTACACCTTC. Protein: CASSLDQGIGYTF.

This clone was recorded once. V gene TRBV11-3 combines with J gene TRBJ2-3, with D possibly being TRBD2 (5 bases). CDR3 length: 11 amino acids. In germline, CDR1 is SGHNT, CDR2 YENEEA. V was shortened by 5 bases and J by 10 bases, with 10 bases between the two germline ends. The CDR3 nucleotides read TGTGCCAGCAGCCGAGGGCCTGCGCAGTATTTT. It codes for CASSRGPAQYF.

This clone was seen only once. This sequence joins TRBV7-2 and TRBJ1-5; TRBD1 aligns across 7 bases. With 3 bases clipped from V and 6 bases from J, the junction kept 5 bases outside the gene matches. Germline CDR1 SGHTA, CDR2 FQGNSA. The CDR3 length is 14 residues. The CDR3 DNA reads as TGTGCCAGCAGCTTCACAGGGGCAGGTCAGCCCCAGCATTTT. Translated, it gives CASSFTGAGQPQHF.

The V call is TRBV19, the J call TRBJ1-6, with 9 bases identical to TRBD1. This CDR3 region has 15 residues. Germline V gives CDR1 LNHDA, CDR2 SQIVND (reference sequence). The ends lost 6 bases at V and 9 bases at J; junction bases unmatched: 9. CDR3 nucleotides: TGTGCCAGTAGGCCACAGGGGGCGAGGAGTTCACCCCTCCACTTT. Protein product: CASRPQGARSSPLHF.

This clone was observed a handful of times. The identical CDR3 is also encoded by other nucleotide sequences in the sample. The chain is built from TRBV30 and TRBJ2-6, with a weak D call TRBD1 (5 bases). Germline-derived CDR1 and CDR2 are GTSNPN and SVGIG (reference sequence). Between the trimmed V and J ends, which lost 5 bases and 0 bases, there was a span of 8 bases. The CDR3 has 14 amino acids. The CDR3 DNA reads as TGTGCCTGGGCAACAGGCTCTGGGGCCAACGTCCTGACTTTC. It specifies CAWATGSGANVLTF.

The DNA of the CDR3 is TGTGCCAGCAGTCTTAGGACAGGTCGGCAGCCCCAGCATTTT. It yields the protein CASSLRTGRQPQHF. V gene TRBV27 combines with J gene TRBJ1-5; 7 positions agree with TRBD1. CDR3 size: 14 residues. CDR1 is MNHEY and CDR2 is SMNVEV in the germline V gene (reference sequence). The V and J ends lost 5 bases and 7 bases, in that order; junction bases with no gene match: 8.

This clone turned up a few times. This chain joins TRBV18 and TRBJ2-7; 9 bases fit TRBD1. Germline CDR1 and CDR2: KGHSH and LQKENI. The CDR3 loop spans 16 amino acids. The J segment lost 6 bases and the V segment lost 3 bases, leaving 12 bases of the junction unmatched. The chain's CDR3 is CASSPGDGTGLFEQYF. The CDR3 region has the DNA TGTGCCAGCTCACCGGGAGACGGGACAGGGCTCTTCGAGCAGTACTTC.

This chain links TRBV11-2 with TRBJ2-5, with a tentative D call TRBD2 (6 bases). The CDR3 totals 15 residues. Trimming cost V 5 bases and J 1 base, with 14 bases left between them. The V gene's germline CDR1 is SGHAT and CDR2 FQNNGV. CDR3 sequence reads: CASSRSVAAQETQYF. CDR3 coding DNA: TGTGCCAGCAGCAGGTCTGTAGCGGCCCAAGAGACCCAGTACTTC.

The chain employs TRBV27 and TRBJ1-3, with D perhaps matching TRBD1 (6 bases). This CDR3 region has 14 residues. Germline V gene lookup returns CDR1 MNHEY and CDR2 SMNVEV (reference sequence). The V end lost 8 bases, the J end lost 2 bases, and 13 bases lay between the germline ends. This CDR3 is CASRSGGAGNTIYF. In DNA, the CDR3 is TGTGCCAGCCGCTCGGGGGGCGCTGGAAACACCATATATTTT.

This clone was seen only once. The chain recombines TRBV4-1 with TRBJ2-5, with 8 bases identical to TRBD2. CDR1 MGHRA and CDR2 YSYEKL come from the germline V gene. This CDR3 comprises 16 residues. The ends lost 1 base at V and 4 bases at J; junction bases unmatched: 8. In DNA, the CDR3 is TGCGCCAGCAGCCAAGGGGTCCAAGCGGGAGCAGAGACCCAGTACTTC. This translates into CASSQGVQAGAETQYF.

The CDR3 loop reads CASRRAGGSETQYF. The DNA for the CDR3 is TGTGCCAGCAGGCGAGCAGGGGGATCAGAGACCCAGTACTTC. This chain joins TRBV28 and TRBJ2-5; TRBD1 aligns across 7 bases. Losses at the gene ends were 6 bases for V and 4 bases for J; bases not matched to a gene: 8. CDR1 is MDHEN and CDR2 is SYDVKM in the germline V gene. This CDR3 has 14 residues.

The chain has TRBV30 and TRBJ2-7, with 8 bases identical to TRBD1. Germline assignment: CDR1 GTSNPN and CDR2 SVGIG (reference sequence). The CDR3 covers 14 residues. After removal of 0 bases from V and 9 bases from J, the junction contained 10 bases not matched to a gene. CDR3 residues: CAWSVQGAPLWQYF. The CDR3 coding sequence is TGTGCCTGGAGTGTTCAGGGGGCCCCCCTCTGGCAGTACTTC.